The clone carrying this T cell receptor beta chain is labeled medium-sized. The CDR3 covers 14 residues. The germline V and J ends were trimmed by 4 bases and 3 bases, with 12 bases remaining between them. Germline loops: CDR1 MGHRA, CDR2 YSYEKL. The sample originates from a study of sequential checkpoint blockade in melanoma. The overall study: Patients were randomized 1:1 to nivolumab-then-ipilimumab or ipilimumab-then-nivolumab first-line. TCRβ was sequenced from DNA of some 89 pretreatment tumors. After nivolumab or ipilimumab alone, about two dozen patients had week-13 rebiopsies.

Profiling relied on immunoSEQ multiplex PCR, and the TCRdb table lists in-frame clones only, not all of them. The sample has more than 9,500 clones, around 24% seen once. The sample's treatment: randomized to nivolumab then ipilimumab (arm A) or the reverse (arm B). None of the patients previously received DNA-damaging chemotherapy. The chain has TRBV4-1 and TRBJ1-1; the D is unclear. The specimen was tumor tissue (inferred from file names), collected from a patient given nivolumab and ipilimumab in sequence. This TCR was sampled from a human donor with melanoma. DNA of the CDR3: TGCGCCAGCAGCCTAGCTGACGGTTACACTGAAGCTTTCTTT. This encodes CASSLADGYTEAFF.